This TCR beta chain is from a study of CD39 and CD103 CD8 tumor-infiltrating T cells. Regarding the study as a whole: DN TIL clonotypes largely overlapped peripheral memory CD8 repertoires, unlike DP.

Points on this clone: What it binds is not known.

Per the germline V gene, CDR1 is SGDLS and CDR2 is YYNGEE. Trimming removed 6 bases from V and 0 bases from J, with 12 bases in between. The CDR3 has 15 residues. Sequencing was performed with immunoSEQ multiplex PCR; in TCRdb, only in-frame clones are kept and a portion is missing. This table holds approximately 18,000 clones, 85% to 95% found once. The rearrangement links TRBV9 to TRBJ1-4; D is perhaps TRBD1 (5 bases). The sample taken for sequencing was CD8+ T cells sorted from blood. The subset was: total memory CD8 T cells (CD45RA-CCR7+/-) from blood or uninvolved lymph node. This receptor was identified in a human donor with head and neck squamous cell carcinoma. In nucleotides, the CDR3 is TGTGCCAGCACCCCTGGGGGAGCAACTAATGAAAAACTGTTTTTT. As protein: CASTPGGATNEKLFF.